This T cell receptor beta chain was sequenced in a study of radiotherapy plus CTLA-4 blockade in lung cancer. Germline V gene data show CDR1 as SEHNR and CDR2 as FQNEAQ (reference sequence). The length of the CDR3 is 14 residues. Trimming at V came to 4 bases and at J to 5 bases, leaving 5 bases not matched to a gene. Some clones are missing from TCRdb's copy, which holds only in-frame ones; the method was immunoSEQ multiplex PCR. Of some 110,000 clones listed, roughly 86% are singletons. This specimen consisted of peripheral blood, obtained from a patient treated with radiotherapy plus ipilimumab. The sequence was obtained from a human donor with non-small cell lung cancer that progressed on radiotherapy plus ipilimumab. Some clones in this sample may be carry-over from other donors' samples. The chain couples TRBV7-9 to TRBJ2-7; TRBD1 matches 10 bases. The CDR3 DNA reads TGTGCCAGCAGCTGGGACAGGGGAATAGACGAGCAGTACTTC. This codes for CASSWDRGIDEQYF. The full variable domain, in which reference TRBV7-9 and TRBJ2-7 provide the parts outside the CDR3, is DTGVSQNPRHKITKRGQNVTFRCDPISEHNRLYWYRQTLGQGPEFLTYFQNEAQLEKSRLLSDRFSAERPKGSFSTLEIQRTEQGDSAMYLCASSWDRGIDEQYFGPGTRLTVT.